The 27 T cell receptor beta chains below were found in one sample sequenced in a study of human T cells and chemical hapten exposure (dated by TCRdb to about 2021). The library was prepared using RACE. Sequencing was carried out with a NextSeq 500. The public reads were reanalyzed by TCRdb: fastp trimming at Q25, MiXCR alignment, in-frame beta chains only. When rows share a CDR3 protein, they turn into one entry using the most common DNA and genes. Across this sample there are approximately 88,000 distinct CDR3 sequences, with under 15% seen only once. The ten largest account for about 5.7% of the sample. The sample's time point label is to be understood as: patch test 3, about 24 weeks after DPC sensitization. This specimen's treatment or condition label, per the study, means: therapeutic diphenylcyclopropenone sensitization with weekly scalp DPC. The material was whole blood, obtained in connection with sensitization to the hapten diphenylcyclopropenone (DPC). Receptors originate from a woman in her forties or fifties with alopecia areata. Some clones in this sample may be carry-over from other donors' samples.

This clonotype was observed many times. The CDR3 sequence: CASSPGQGRLDQPQHF. The CDR3 region has the DNA TGTGCCAGCTCACCCGGACAGGGGCGGCTGGATCAGCCCCAGCATTTT. J is TRBJ1-5 and V is TRBV18, with 9 bases lining up with TRBD1. Germline V gene data show CDR1 as KGHSH and CDR2 as LQKENI. Unmatched junction bases numbered 8, after V lost 3 bases and J lost 5 bases. The CDR3 runs 16 residues.

In its sample, this clonotype was seen a few times. The chain is built from TRBV11-2 and TRBJ2-2; either TRBD1 or TRBD2 may supply D (5 bases each). Germline V gene data show CDR1 as SGHAT and CDR2 as FQNNGV. Trimming shortened V by 5 bases and J by 3 bases, and 19 bases separated the two germline ends. The CDR3 is 17 residues long. The CDR3 region has the DNA TGTGCCAGCAGCCACGGAAGAGGGGCGCGTTACACCGGGGAGCTGTTTTTT. It is translated as CASSHGRGARYTGELFF.

V gene TRBV28 combines with J gene TRBJ2-7; D is perhaps TRBD1 (6 bases). The CDR3 totals 13 residues. Trimming took off 10 bases at V and 3 bases at J, with 16 bases between the two ends. The V gene's germline CDR1 is MDHEN and CDR2 SYDVKM. The CDR3 sequence: CATARTVLYEQYF. The CDR3 nucleotides are TGTGCCACTGCTAGGACAGTACTCTACGAGCAGTACTTC.

Only a few counts were recorded for this clonotype. The V call is TRBV10-1, the J call TRBJ2-7, with D perhaps TRBD2 (6 bases). The CDR3 extends over 13 amino acids. Germline-derived CDR1 and CDR2 are WNHNN and SYGVQD (reference sequence). Trimming shortened V by 4 bases and J by 6 bases, and 13 bases separated the two germline ends. The CDR3 region is CASSVELAAEQYF. CDR3 coding DNA: TGCGCCAGCAGTGTTGAACTAGCCGCCGAGCAGTACTTC.

This chain links TRBV20-1 with TRBJ2-7, with 8 positions matching TRBD1. V shed 7 bases, J shed 3 bases, and the junction held 5 bases outside the gene matches. This CDR3 comprises 12 residues. CDR1 and CDR2 (germline): DFQATT, SNEGSKA (reference sequence). Here the CDR3 DNA reads TGCAGTGTTCCGGGACAGGTCTACGAGCAGTACTTC. This encodes CSVPGQVYEQYF.

At least ten counts were recorded for this clonotype. The DNA for the CDR3 is TGCAGTGCTAGAGTGGTTGTCTCAGATACGCAGTATTTT. Its translation is CSARVVVSDTQYF. The V call is TRBV20-1, the J call TRBJ2-3; the D is unclear. Trimming left V 1 base short and J 4 bases short, with 9 bases between. The CDR3 runs 13 residues. The germline CDR1 and CDR2 sequences are DFQATT and SNEGSKA (reference sequence).

This clonotype was counted between two and nine times. The chain has TRBV12-3 or TRBV12-4 and TRBJ1-2; no definite D call. This CDR3 spans 14 amino acids. Trimming took off 6 bases at V and 8 bases at J, with 19 bases between the two ends. The DNA of the CDR3 is TGTGCCAGCAGCCGTCCCGGAGCACTGAGAGGCTACACCTTC. Amino acids: CASSRPGALRGYTF.

The sample holds many counts of this clonotype. J is TRBJ1-6 and V is TRBV7-3; D unclear. V shed 2 bases and J shed 7 bases, with 3 bases lying between them. Germline CDR1 is SGHTA and CDR2 is FQGTGA. The CDR3 runs 12 residues. The CDR3 nucleotides are TGTGCCAGCAGCTTACCAAATTCACCCCTCCACTTT. It yields the protein CASSLPNSPLHF.

The rearrangement links TRBV10-3 to TRBJ1-1; D might be TRBD1 (5 bases). V lost 3 bases and J lost 5, with 10 bases in between. In germline, CDR1 is ENHRY, CDR2 SYGVKD. The CDR3 consists of 13 residues. This CDR3 reads CAISEWGRTEAFF. CDR3 bases: TGTGCCATCAGTGAATGGGGGAGGACTGAAGCTTTCTTT.

This clonotype is labeled as medium-sized. The V gene is TRBV6-2 or TRBV6-3, the J gene TRBJ1-1; D remains unclear. The V end lost 6 bases, the J end lost 5 bases, and 16 bases lay between the germline ends. Germline CDR1 reads MNHEY; CDR2 reads SVGEGT. This CDR3 spans 14 amino acids. CDR3 sequence: CASRGDTKVTEAFF. The CDR3 bases are TGTGCCAGCAGGGGCGACACTAAGGTGACTGAAGCTTTCTTT.

This clonotype was found once. This rearrangement joins TRBV29-1 to TRBJ2-2; no clear D. Trimming removed 7 bases at V and 5 bases at J, with 17 bases between. CDR1 is SQVTM, CDR2 ANQGSEA, per germline. CDR3 length: 14 amino acids. As DNA, the CDR3 is TGCAGCGCAGGACCGGGCATTAGTACCGGGGAGCTGTTTTTT. This gives the protein CSAGPGISTGELFF.

This clonotype was counted ten times or more. This chain connects TRBV20-1 to TRBJ2-2, with D possibly being TRBD1 (6 bases). The germline CDR1 and CDR2 sequences are DFQATT and SNEGSKA (reference sequence). Trimming removed 0 bases at V and 6 bases at J, with 11 bases between. This CDR3 is built from 14 residues. In nucleotides, the CDR3 is TGCAGTGCTAGAGATCCTAGGACAGCCGGGGAGCTGTTTTTT. It specifies CSARDPRTAGELFF.

The chain employs TRBV11-2 and TRBJ1-1; no firm D call. Germline-derived CDR1 and CDR2 are SGHAT and FQNNGV. V was cut by 0 bases and J by 3 bases, with 5 bases left in between. This CDR3 has 13 amino acids. The CDR3 loop reads CASSLDADTEAFF. CDR3 DNA: TGTGCCAGCAGCTTAGATGCCGACACTGAAGCTTTCTTT.

The sample holds many counts of this clonotype. The rearrangement joins TRBV6-5 to TRBJ2-3, with 7 nucleotides matching TRBD2. The germline V gene encodes CDR1 MNHEY and CDR2 SVGAGI. With 4 bases clipped from V and 1 base from J, the junction kept 5 bases outside the gene matches. This CDR3 contains 15 residues. The CDR3 loop reads CASSLLGGGTDTQYF. The CDR3 DNA reads as TGTGCCAGCAGTTTATTGGGAGGGGGCACAGATACGCAGTATTTT.

There are a few counts of this clonotype. The V gene is TRBV5-1, the J gene TRBJ2-7; 9 nucleotides line up with TRBD1. Per the germline V gene, CDR1 is SGHRS and CDR2 is YFSETQ. This CDR3 comprises 14 residues. V shed 3 bases and J 4 bases; nucleotides not matched to a gene: 5. The CDR3 protein is CASSSPGQGYEQYF. CDR3 in DNA: TGCGCCAGCAGCTCACCGGGACAGGGTTACGAGCAGTACTTC. The full variable domain, with the rest looked up from reference TRBV5-1 and TRBJ2-7, is KAGVTQTPRYLIKTRGQQVTLSCSPISGHRSVSWYQQTPGQGLQFLFEYFSETQRNKGNFPGRFSGRQFSNSRSEMNVSTLELGDSALYLCASSSPGQGYEQYFGPGTRLTVT.

Turning to this clonotype: A read error is possible here, since a much larger clone lies one base away. DNA for the CDR3: TGTGCCAGCAGCTTCCAGGTTGGTTCACCCCTCCACTTT. Translated, it gives CASSFQVGSPLHF. This sequence joins TRBV11-2 and TRBJ1-6; no definite D call. Trimming cost V 3 bases and J 9 bases, with 9 bases left between them. This CDR3 contains 13 residues. Germline V lookup: CDR1 SGHAT, CDR2 FQNNGV. Full variable domain (remainder filled in from reference TRBV11-2 and TRBJ1-6): EAGVAQSPRYKIIEKRQSVAFWCNPISGHATLYWYQQILGQGPKLLIQFQNNGVVDDSQLPKDRFSAERLKGVDSTLKIQPAKLEDSAVYLCASSFQVGSPLHFGNGTRLTVT.

This clonotype has ten or more counts. This chain uses TRBV20-1 with TRBJ2-5, with D unresolved. This CDR3 region has 16 residues. Germline lookup yields CDR1 DFQATT and CDR2 SNEGSKA (reference sequence). V was trimmed by 3 bases and J by 1 base, leaving 18 bases between them. The CDR3 spells CSARPRYGPPQETQYF. CDR3 sequence (DNA): TGCAGTGCTAGGCCGCGATACGGACCACCCCAAGAGACCCAGTACTTC.

This clonotype was recorded a few times. The J gene is TRBJ2-2, the V gene TRBV7-9; no definite D call. This CDR3 has 14 residues. CDR1 and CDR2 from the germline V gene are SEHNR and FQNEAQ (reference sequence). Trimming took 11 bases from V and 3 from J, leaving 16 bases between them. In DNA, the CDR3 is TGTGCCGTACAGATTGAAACTTACACCGGGGAGCTGTTTTTT. It yields the protein CAVQIETYTGELFF. Full variable domain (missing parts from reference TRBV7-9 and TRBJ2-2): DTGVSQNPRHKITKRGQNVTFRCDPISEHNRLYWYRQTLGQGPEFLTYFQNEAQLEKSRLLSDRFSAERPKGSFSTLEIQRTEQGDSAMYLCAVQIETYTGELFFGEGSRLTVL.

This clonotype was counted at least ten times. This chain joins TRBV25-1 and TRBJ2-7; D unclear. The CDR3 is 16 amino acids. Germline V CDR1 and CDR2: MGHDK, SYGVNS. V was shortened by 1 base and J by 3 bases, with 16 bases between the two germline ends. CDR3 bases: TGTGCCAGCAGTGAATCGTGGTCTACCCTATACTACGAGCAGTACTTC. It specifies CASSESWSTLYYEQYF.

This sequence joins TRBV27 and TRBJ2-1; 8 bases are shared with TRBD2. The CDR3 covers 13 residues. Germline V gene lookup returns CDR1 MNHEY and CDR2 SMNVEV (reference sequence). J was trimmed by 8 bases and V by 6 bases; bases with no gene match: 6. The CDR3 spells CASRRPGGDEQFF. CDR3 in DNA: TGTGCCAGCAGAAGACCGGGGGGGGATGAGCAGTTCTTC.

This clonotype was recorded at least ten times. The V call is TRBV5-6, the J call TRBJ2-7, with 8 bases fitting TRBD2. The length of the CDR3 is 15 residues. Unmatched junction bases numbered 12, after V lost 4 bases and J lost 6 bases. Germline loops: CDR1 SGHDT, CDR2 YYEEEE. The CDR3 is CASSIGLANSGEQYF. CDR3 DNA: TGTGCCAGCAGCATCGGACTAGCTAATTCTGGCGAGCAGTACTTC.

This clonotype was counted between two and nine times. The CDR3 here is CASSLGQHEQFF. For the CDR3, the DNA is TGTGCCAGCAGCTTAGGGCAGCATGAGCAGTTCTTC. The chain combines TRBV11-3 with TRBJ2-1, with no clear D. This CDR3 spans 12 amino acids. Trimming stripped 1 base from V and 8 bases from J, with 6 bases between. The V gene's germline CDR1 is SGHNT and CDR2 YENEEA. Full variable domain (outside the CDR3, taken from reference TRBV11-3 and TRBJ2-1): EAGVVQSPRYKIIEKKQPVAFWCNPISGHNTLYWYLQNLGQGPELLIRYENEEAVDDSQLPKDRFSAERLKGVDSTLKIQPAELGDSAVYLCASSLGQHEQFFGPGTRLTVL.

This clonotype occurred a few times. This sequence joins TRBV18 and TRBJ1-1; D call uncertain. Germline values: CDR1 KGHSH, CDR2 LQKENI. V dropped 4 bases and J dropped 1 base, with 10 bases sitting between them. The CDR3 sequence is 14 residues long. The CDR3 DNA follows: TGTGCCAGCTCACGGGGAACCCCGAACACTGAAGCTTTCTTT. This encodes CASSRGTPNTEAFF.

This clonotype was counted only a few times. The chain has TRBV24-1 and TRBJ1-2, with a tentative D call TRBD1 (5 bases). The CDR3 has 15 residues. Germline CDR1 KGHDR, CDR2 SFDVKD. V gave up 3 bases and J gave up 1 base, with 11 bases separating them. The CDR3 DNA sequence: TGTGCCACCAGTGATACTGGGGGTAGTAACTATGGCTACACCTTC. Its protein product is CATSDTGGSNYGYTF.

The J gene is TRBJ2-3, the V gene TRBV24-1; 9 bases line up with TRBD2. The CDR3 extends over 16 amino acids. Germline loops: CDR1 KGHDR, CDR2 SFDVKD. J lost 1 base, V lost 4 bases, and 5 bases had no gene match. The CDR3 sequence is CATSDPTSGGTDTQYF. CDR3 coding DNA: TGTGCCACCAGTGACCCGACTAGCGGAGGCACAGATACGCAGTATTTT.

This clonotype was counted many times. V is TRBV7-6 and J is TRBJ1-2; D not certain. V lost 5 bases and J lost 2, with 12 bases in between. The CDR3 is 14 residues long. Germline V gene lookup returns CDR1 SGHVS and CDR2 FNYEAQ. Here the CDR3 DNA reads TGTGCCAGCAGCCTTCGGCCCTTCAACTATGGCTACACCTTC. Translated, it gives CASSLRPFNYGYTF.

This clonotype occurred a few times. This sequence joins TRBV3-1 and TRBJ1-6; 9 bases match TRBD1. This CDR3 has 15 residues. Trimming at V came to 5 bases and at J to 7 bases, leaving 6 bases not matched to a gene. Germline V gene data show CDR1 as LGHDT and CDR2 as YNNKEL (reference sequence). CDR3 DNA: TGTGCCAGCAGCTTTCGGACAGGGGCGAATTCACCCCTCCACTTT. Its protein product is CASSFRTGANSPLHF. Drawing the rest from reference TRBV3-1 and TRBJ1-6, the complete variable domain is DTAVSQTPKYLVTQMGNDKSIKCEQNLGHDTMYWYKQDSKKFLKIMFSYNNKELIINETVPNRFSPKSPDKAHLNLHINSLELGDSAVYFCASSFRTGANSPLHFGNGTRLTVT.